This record looks at one T cell receptor (beta chain) sequence and its context. The antigen remains unidentified. This specimen comes from a study of cytomegalovirus exposure and HLA in healthy donors. V was shortened by 1 base and J by 7 bases, with 10 bases between the two germline ends. The CDR3 runs 13 residues. The V gene's germline CDR1 is SGHNT and CDR2 YENEEA. Study-level results: A later analysis found TCR association rates differed by HLA locus, highest for DRB1 and lowest for HLA-C.

The PCR had 60 Vbeta and 13 Jbeta primers. Original processing methods: An analysis that came later counted 80 million or so unique TCR beta chains, around 12 million shared. Sequencing used immunoSEQ multiplex PCR; TCRdb keeps in-frame clones, though not all of them. Clone size and the V and J calls come from that table; the DNA yielded D and trimming. Found here are approximately 110,000 clones, about 80% of them singletons; the top ten hold 7% to 9%. Sequenced: PBMCs. The chain employs TRBV11-3 and TRBJ2-5; D ambiguous. This receptor was obtained from a woman aged 45 to 65 in good health and CMV-seropositive. The CDR3 sequence: CASSLVPGATQYF. The CDR3 DNA sequence: TGTGCCAGCAGCTTAGTACCTGGAGCGACCCAGTACTTC.